This is a list of T cell receptor beta chains from one sample in a study of T cells in Graves' hyperthyroidism and ophthalmopathy. TCRdb re-called the multiplex PCR reads through MiXCR, storing one row per CDR3 protein. Among about 540,000 distinct CDR3 sequences listed, roughly 46% were seen once. Sequenced: peripheral blood or thyroid tissue (not recorded which). These receptors were obtained from a woman under 30 with Graves' hyperthyroidism. The CDR3 runs from the conserved cysteine through the conserved F or W. Each record gives: D gene, V gene, clone size, J gene, CDR3 DNA, CDR3 protein. The D gene is left open where the match is weak. Only part of the rows carry a size: once, few, many, or a class if the clone is expanded.

d_call: .; v_call: TRBV9; clone_size: .; j_call: TRBJ2-7; cdr3_nt: TGTGCCAGCAGCGTAGGACAGGCGGACTCCTACGAGCAGTACTTC; cdr3_aa: CASSVGQADSYEQYF
d_call: .; v_call: TRBV7-9; clone_size: many; j_call: TRBJ2-2; cdr3_nt: TGTGCCCCTGGTGGAGGGGAGAACACCGGGGAGCTGTTTTTT; cdr3_aa: CAPGGGENTGELFF
d_call: TRBD1; v_call: TRBV19; clone_size: many; j_call: TRBJ1-2; cdr3_nt: TGTGCCGCCCGAGGGACAGGGTGGTATGGCTACACCTTC; cdr3_aa: CAARGTGWYGYTF
d_call: .; v_call: TRBV29-1; clone_size: .; j_call: TRBJ1-1; cdr3_nt: TGCAGCTCACCTGGGAGGCCGCCGAACACTGAAGCTTTCTTT; cdr3_aa: CSSPGRPPNTEAFF
d_call: .; v_call: TRBV4-2; clone_size: many; j_call: TRBJ2-7; cdr3_nt: TGTGCCAGCAGCCAAGGTAGCGAGCAGTACTTC; cdr3_aa: CASSQGSEQYF
d_call: .; v_call: TRBV20-1; clone_size: many; j_call: TRBJ1-6; cdr3_nt: TGCAGTGCTAGAGGGGCCGGCACCGGGAGATCACCCCTCCACTTT; cdr3_aa: CSARGAGTGRSPLHF
d_call: .; v_call: TRBV20-1; clone_size: many; j_call: TRBJ2-7; cdr3_nt: TGCAGTGCTAGAGATCAAGACACCAGCGTGGAGCAGTACTTC; cdr3_aa: CSARDQDTSVEQYF
d_call: .; v_call: TRBV5-1; clone_size: many; j_call: TRBJ1-1; cdr3_nt: TGCGCCAGCAGCCTCTCCCCAGGGTTTATGAACACTGAAGCTTTCTTT; cdr3_aa: CASSLSPGFMNTEAFF
d_call: .; v_call: TRBV29-1; clone_size: .; j_call: TRBJ2-1; cdr3_nt: TGCAGCGTTGAAGATCCCGGCAGGGATACCTACAATGAGCAGTTCTTC; cdr3_aa: CSVEDPGRDTYNEQFF
d_call: TRBD1; v_call: TRBV19; clone_size: .; j_call: TRBJ1-1; cdr3_nt: TGTGCCAGTACCCCCACAGGGACAGGGACAGCTTTCTTT; cdr3_aa: CASTPTGTGTAFF
d_call: TRBD2; v_call: TRBV7-2; clone_size: few; j_call: TRBJ2-1; cdr3_nt: TGTGCCAGCACCATACTAGCGGAGGGGAATGAGCAGTTCTTC; cdr3_aa: CASTILAEGNEQFF
d_call: TRBD2; v_call: TRBV9; clone_size: many; j_call: TRBJ2-5; cdr3_nt: TGTGCCAGCAGCGTAGGGACTAGCGGGTCGCAAGAGACCCAGTACTTC; cdr3_aa: CASSVGTSGSQETQYF
d_call: .; v_call: TRBV11-3; clone_size: many; j_call: TRBJ1-1; cdr3_nt: TGTGCCAGCAGCTTAGGTGCAGGGAACACTGAAGCTTTCTTT; cdr3_aa: CASSLGAGNTEAFF
d_call: .; v_call: TRBV4-3; clone_size: few; j_call: TRBJ2-3; cdr3_nt: TGCGCCAGCAGCCTCAGTTACCTAAGCACAGATACGCAGTATTTT; cdr3_aa: CASSLSYLSTDTQYF
d_call: .; v_call: TRBV7-9; clone_size: .; j_call: TRBJ1-2; cdr3_nt: TGTGCCAGCAGCTCCCCGCTGGACAGTGCCGGCTACACCTTC; cdr3_aa: CASSSPLDSAGYTF
d_call: TRBD1; v_call: TRBV11-3; clone_size: many; j_call: TRBJ1-2; cdr3_nt: TGTGCCAGCAGCCCTGCCGGACAGGGCGACTATGGCTACACCTTC; cdr3_aa: CASSPAGQGDYGYTF
d_call: .; v_call: TRBV19; clone_size: .; j_call: TRBJ2-3; cdr3_nt: TGTGCCAGTAGGAGGACACGAGTGGGCACAGATACGCAGTATTTT; cdr3_aa: CASRRTRVGTDTQYF
d_call: TRBD2; v_call: TRBV20-1; clone_size: .; j_call: TRBJ2-1; cdr3_nt: TGCAGTGCTAGAGTATTCCGTAGCGGGAGGCACGAGCAGTTCTTC; cdr3_aa: CSARVFRSGRHEQFF
d_call: .; v_call: TRBV7-9; clone_size: .; j_call: TRBJ1-5; cdr3_nt: TGTGCCAGCAGCCGATTCGTTGGGGCCGATCAGCCCCAGCATTTT; cdr3_aa: CASSRFVGADQPQHF
d_call: .; v_call: TRBV10-3; clone_size: .; j_call: TRBJ1-1; cdr3_nt: TGTGCCACTAAGAGGGGGGCGAACACTGAAGCTTTCTTT; cdr3_aa: CATKRGANTEAFF